A single sample is the source of the 9 T cell receptor beta chains below, sequenced in a study of T-cell memory formation after mild COVID-19. TCRdb reprocessed the 5' RACE reads via MiXCR and lists one record per CDR3 protein. The sample lists 90,000 to 130,000 distinct CDR3 sequences; about a sixth were seen once. The sequenced material came from PBMCs or a T cell subset sorted from them (not recorded which). The receptors were gathered from a man aged 18 to 30 who had mild COVID-19 (a few samples of this study predate the infection). Cell type and time point are not known.

The V call is TRBV5-5, the J call TRBJ2-7; D possibly uses TRBD1 or TRBD2 (6 bases each). The CDR3 length is 13 residues. V lost 4 bases to trimming and J lost 6 bases, with 14 bases between them. Germline CDR1 and CDR2: SGHKS and YYEKEE (reference sequence). The CDR3 loop is CASSDRQEGEQYF. The CDR3 region has the DNA TGTGCCAGCAGCGACCGACAGGAGGGCGAGCAGTACTTC. Complete variable domain (other parts from reference TRBV5-5 and TRBJ2-7): DAGVTQSPTHLIKTRGQQVTLRCSPISGHKSVSWYQQVLGQGPQFIFQYYEKEERGRGNFPDRFSARQFPNYSSELNVNALLLGDSALYLCASSDRQEGEQYFGPGTRLTVT.

The genes are TRBV12-3 or TRBV12-4 and TRBJ1-1; 7 nucleotides match TRBD1. V dropped 7 bases and J dropped 6; count of bases not matched to a gene: 14. The CDR3 has 15 residues. The CDR3 loop reads CASTSRTGADAEAFF. Written as DNA, the CDR3 is TGTGCCAGCACTTCCCGCACAGGGGCGGACGCTGAAGCTTTCTTT.

This chain joins TRBV6-6 and TRBJ2-3; 11 bases match TRBD2. There are 16 residues in the CDR3. V lost 5 bases and J lost 9; bases outside the gene matches: 13. CDR1 and CDR2 (germline): MNHNY, SVGAGI (reference sequence). CDR3 loop: CASSPIAGGPGKTQYF. The DNA of the CDR3 is TGTGCCAGCAGTCCCATAGCGGGGGGGCCGGGCAAAACGCAGTATTTT.

This clonotype occurred a few times. The rearrangement joins TRBV6-5 to TRBJ2-3, with D tentatively TRBD1 or TRBD2 (5 bases each). Germline-derived CDR1 and CDR2 are MNHEY and SVGAGI. The V end lost 6 bases, the J end lost 0 bases, and 19 bases lay between the germline ends. This CDR3 has 17 amino acids. This CDR3 reads CASSYGQTGTSTDTQYF. DNA for the CDR3: TGTGCCAGCAGCTACGGCCAAACCGGGACCAGCACAGATACGCAGTATTTT.

The chain uses TRBV30 and TRBJ2-7, with D possibly called TRBD1 or TRBD2 (5 bases each). The CDR3 contains 11 residues. CDR1 is GTSNPN and CDR2 is SVGIG in the germline V gene (reference sequence). V was clipped by 5 bases and J by 2 bases, with 7 bases between them. For the CDR3, the DNA is TGTGCCTGGGGGGACGCCTACGAGCAGTACTTC. It is translated as CAWGDAYEQYF.

The CDR3 is CASSFAGTSDTQYF. CDR3 DNA sequence: TGTGCCAGCAGCTTCGCAGGGACCTCAGATACGCAGTATTTT. This sequence joins TRBV7-2 and TRBJ2-3; D is perhaps TRBD1 or TRBD2 (5 bases each). The germline V gene encodes CDR1 SGHTA and CDR2 FQGNSA. The V end lost 3 bases, the J end lost 4 bases, and 11 bases lay between the germline ends. The CDR3 contains 14 residues.

This clonotype was counted a few times. The chain combines TRBV15 with TRBJ2-2; D gene uncertain. Trimming pared 8 bases from V and 3 bases from J, leaving 7 bases between. This CDR3 has 12 amino acids. CDR1 and CDR2 from the germline V gene are LNHNV and YYDKDF (reference sequence). The CDR3 loop is CATGPDTGELFF. CDR3 in DNA: TGTGCCACCGGACCAGACACCGGGGAGCTGTTTTTT. Together with reference TRBV15 and TRBJ2-2, the CDR3 gives the full variable domain: DAMVIQNPRYQVTQFGKPVTLSCSQTLNHNVMYWYQQKSSQAPKLLFHYYDKDFNNEADTPDNFQSRRPNTSFCFLDIRSPGLGDTAMYLCATGPDTGELFFGEGSRLTVL.

This clonotype was found a few times. The chain links TRBV5-1 to TRBJ2-3; D not resolved. With 3 bases removed from V and 0 bases from J, the gap between germline ends came to 5 bases. The CDR3 runs 13 residues. Germline V gives CDR1 SGHRS, CDR2 YFSETQ. DNA of the CDR3: TGCGCCAGCAGCTACTGGAGCACAGATACGCAGTATTTT. This encodes CASSYWSTDTQYF.

J is TRBJ2-3 and V is TRBV7-2; tentatively, D is TRBD2 (5 bases). With 3 bases removed from V and 8 bases from J, the gap between germline ends came to 15 bases. The CDR3 spans 14 residues. The germline V gene has CDR1 SGHTA and CDR2 FQGNSA. CDR3 DNA sequence: TGTGCCAGCAGCTTCGGTGGAGGACCGGGTACGCAGTATTTT. Residues: CASSFGGGPGTQYF. Variable domain in full (rest from reference TRBV7-2 and TRBJ2-3): GAGVSQSPSNKVTEKGKDVELRCDPISGHTALYWYRQSLGQGLEFLIYFQGNSAPDKSGLPSDRFSAERTGGSVSTLTIQRTQQEDSAVYLCASSFGGGPGTQYFGPGTRLTVL.